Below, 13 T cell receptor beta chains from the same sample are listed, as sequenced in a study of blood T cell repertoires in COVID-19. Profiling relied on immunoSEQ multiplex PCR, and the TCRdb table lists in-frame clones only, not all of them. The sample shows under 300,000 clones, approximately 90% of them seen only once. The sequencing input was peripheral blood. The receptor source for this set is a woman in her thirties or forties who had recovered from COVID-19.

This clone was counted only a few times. In DNA, the CDR3 is TGTGCCGTCGGGGGAGGCCTTCCGACCGGGGAGCTGTTTTTT. It specifies CAVGGGLPTGELFF. This chain joins TRBV7-3 and TRBJ2-2, with D possibly being TRBD2 (6 bases). CDR3 length equals 14 residues. CDR1 SGHTA and CDR2 FQGTGA come from the germline V gene. V was trimmed by 11 bases and J by 5 bases, leaving 18 bases between them. The full variable domain, its missing parts supplied by reference TRBV7-3 and TRBJ2-2, is GAGVSQTPSNKVTEKGKYVELRCDPISGHTALYWYRQSLGQGPEFLIYFQGTGAADDSGLPNDRFFAVRPEGSVSTLKIQRTERGDSAVYLCAVGGGLPTGELFFGEGSRLTVL.

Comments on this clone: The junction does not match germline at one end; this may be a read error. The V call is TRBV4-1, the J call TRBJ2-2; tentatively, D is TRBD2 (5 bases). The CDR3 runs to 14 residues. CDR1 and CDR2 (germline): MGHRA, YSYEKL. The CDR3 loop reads CASNQRTGTGELFF. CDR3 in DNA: TGCGCCAGCAACCAAAGGACTGGCACCGGGGAGCTGTTTTTT.

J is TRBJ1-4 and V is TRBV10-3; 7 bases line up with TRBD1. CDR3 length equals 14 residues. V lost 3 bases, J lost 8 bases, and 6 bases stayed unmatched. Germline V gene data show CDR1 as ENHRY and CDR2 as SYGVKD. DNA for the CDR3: TGTGCCATCAGTGACCCAGGGGGGCAAGAAAAACTGTTTTTT. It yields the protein CAISDPGGQEKLFF.

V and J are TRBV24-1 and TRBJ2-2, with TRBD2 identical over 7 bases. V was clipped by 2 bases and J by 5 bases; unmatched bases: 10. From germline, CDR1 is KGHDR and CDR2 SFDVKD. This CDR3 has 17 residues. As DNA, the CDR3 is TGTGCCACCAGTGATTCCGGCGGGAGCTTCGTAACCGGGGAGCTGTTTTTT. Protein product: CATSDSGGSFVTGELFF.

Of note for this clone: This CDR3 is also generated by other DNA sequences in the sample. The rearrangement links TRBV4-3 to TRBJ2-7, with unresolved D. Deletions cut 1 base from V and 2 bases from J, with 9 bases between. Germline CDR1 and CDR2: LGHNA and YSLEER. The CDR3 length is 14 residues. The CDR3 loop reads CASSQGDSTYEQYF. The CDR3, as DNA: TGCGCCAGCAGCCAAGGAGACTCAACCTACGAGCAGTACTTC.

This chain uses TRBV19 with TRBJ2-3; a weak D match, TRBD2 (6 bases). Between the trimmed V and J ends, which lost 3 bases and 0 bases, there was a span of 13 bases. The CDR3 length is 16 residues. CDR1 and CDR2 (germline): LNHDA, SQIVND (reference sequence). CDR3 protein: CASSMGQRVSTDTQYF. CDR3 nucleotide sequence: TGTGCCAGTAGTATGGGGCAGCGGGTGAGCACAGATACGCAGTATTTT.

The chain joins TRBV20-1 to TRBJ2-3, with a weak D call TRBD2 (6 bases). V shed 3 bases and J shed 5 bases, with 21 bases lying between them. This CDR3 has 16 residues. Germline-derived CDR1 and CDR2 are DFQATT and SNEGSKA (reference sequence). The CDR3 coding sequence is TGCAGTGCTAGTTCAATCGGGACTCGAACGGGAGATACGCAGTATTTT. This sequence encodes CSASSIGTRTGDTQYF.

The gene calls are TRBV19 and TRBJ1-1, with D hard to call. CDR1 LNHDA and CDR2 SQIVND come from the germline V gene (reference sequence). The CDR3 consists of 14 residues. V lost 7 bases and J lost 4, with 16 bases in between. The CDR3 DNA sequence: TGTGCCAGTACCCCCGGGTCCGCCGGCACTGAAGCTTTCTTT. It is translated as CASTPGSAGTEAFF.

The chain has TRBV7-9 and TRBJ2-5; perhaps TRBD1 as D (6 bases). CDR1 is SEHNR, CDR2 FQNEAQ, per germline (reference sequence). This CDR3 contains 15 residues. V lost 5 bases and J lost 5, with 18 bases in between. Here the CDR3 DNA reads TGTGCCAGCAGCCTACGGGACCAAAGGGGGGAGACCCAGTACTTC. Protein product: CASSLRDQRGETQYF.

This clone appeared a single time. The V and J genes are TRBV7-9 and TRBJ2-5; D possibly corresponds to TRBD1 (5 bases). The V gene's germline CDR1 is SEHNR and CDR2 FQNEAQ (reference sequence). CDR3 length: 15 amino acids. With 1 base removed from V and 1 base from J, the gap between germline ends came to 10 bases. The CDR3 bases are TGTGCCAGCAGCTTAGGCAGGGTGGGCCAAGAGACCCAGTACTTC. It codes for CASSLGRVGQETQYF.

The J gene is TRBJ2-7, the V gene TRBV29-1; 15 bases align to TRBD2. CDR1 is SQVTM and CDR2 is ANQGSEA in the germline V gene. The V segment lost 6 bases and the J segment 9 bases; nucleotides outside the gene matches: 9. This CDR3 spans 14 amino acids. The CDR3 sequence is CSVAGLAGGPGQYF. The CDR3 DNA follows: TGCAGCGTCGCCGGACTAGCGGGAGGGCCAGGGCAGTACTTC.

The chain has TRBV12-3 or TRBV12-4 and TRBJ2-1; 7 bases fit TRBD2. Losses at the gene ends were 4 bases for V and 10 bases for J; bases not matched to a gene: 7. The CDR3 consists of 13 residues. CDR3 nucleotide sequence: TGTGCCAGCAGTTCAGCCTGGGGGGGAGAGCAGTTCTTC. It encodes CASSSAWGGEQFF.

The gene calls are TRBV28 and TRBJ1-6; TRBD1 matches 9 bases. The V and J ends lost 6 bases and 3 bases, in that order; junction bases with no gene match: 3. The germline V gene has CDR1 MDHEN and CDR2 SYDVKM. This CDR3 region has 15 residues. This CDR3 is CASSPTGGYNSPLHF. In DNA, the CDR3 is TGTGCCAGCAGCCCGACAGGGGGCTATAATTCACCCCTCCACTTT.